Following are 23 T cell receptor beta chains from one sample sequenced in a study of T cells after yellow fever vaccination. One entry per CDR3 protein, called by TCRdb with MiXCR from the 5' RACE reads. This sample carries a few hundred thousand distinct CDR3 sequences, roughly a sixth of them seen once, and the ten largest clones take about a sixth. The sequences come from PBMCs, collected before the yellow fever booster vaccination. The receptors originated from a man between 18 and 29 years old who received the YFV17D yellow fever vaccine.

This chain uses TRBV27 with TRBJ2-3, with TRBD2 identical over 7 bases. Germline lookup yields CDR1 MNHEY and CDR2 SMNVEV (reference sequence). The CDR3 contains 15 residues. V gave up 5 bases and J gave up 0 bases; unmatched junction bases: 5. CDR3 sequence: CASSDLRGSTDTQYF. The CDR3 bases are TGTGCCAGCAGTGATTTGCGGGGGAGCACAGATACGCAGTATTTT.

V and J are TRBV12-3 or TRBV12-4 and TRBJ1-5, with D tentatively TRBD1 (5 bases). V lost 5 bases and J 3 bases, leaving 8 bases between the germline ends. The CDR3 consists of 13 residues. The CDR3 nucleotides are TGTGCCAGCAGTCGACAGTTCAATCAGCCCCAGCATTTT. It encodes CASSRQFNQPQHF.

The gene calls are TRBV4-3 and TRBJ2-1; unclear D gene. CDR1 and CDR2 (germline): LGHNA, YSLEER. The CDR3 loop spans 13 amino acids. The ends were cut back, 4 bases at V and 8 bases at J, with 12 bases in the middle. As DNA, the CDR3 is TGCGCCAGCAGCCCCGGAAGGGCCTATGAGCAGTTCTTC. Translating gives CASSPGRAYEQFF.

The chain is built from TRBV10-3 and TRBJ2-5; TRBD1 matches 8 bases. CDR1 and CDR2 (germline): ENHRY, SYGVKD. Trimming cost V 11 bases and J 7 bases; bases outside gene matches: 9. The CDR3 spans 12 residues. The CDR3 coding sequence is TGTGCCGCACAGGGGGATCGGGGGACCCAGTACTTC. The encoded protein is CAAQGDRGTQYF.

The chain combines TRBV7-3 with TRBJ2-1; D remains ambiguous. V lost 1 base to trimming and J lost 9 bases, with 10 bases between them. This CDR3 is 13 amino acids long. The germline V gene encodes CDR1 SGHTA and CDR2 FQGTGA. In nucleotides, the CDR3 is TGTGCCAGCAGCTTAATTTTATTCGGTGAGCAGTTCTTC. Protein: CASSLILFGEQFF.

This clonotype appeared a few times. J is TRBJ2-2 and V is TRBV4-2, with 7 bases fitting TRBD2. CDR1 and CDR2 from the germline V gene are LGHNA and YNFKEQ. The CDR3 totals 17 residues. V lost 1 base, J lost 7 bases, and 12 bases stayed unmatched. The CDR3 here is CASSQAWQGAGIGELFF. The CDR3 nucleotides read TGTGCCAGCAGCCAAGCGTGGCAGGGAGCGGGGATCGGGGAGCTGTTTTTT.

The J gene is TRBJ1-4, the V gene TRBV7-2; unclear D gene. The V end was cut by 1 base, the J end by 4 bases, with 10 bases between. This CDR3 comprises 15 residues. Per germline, CDR1 SGHTA and CDR2 FQGNSA. DNA for the CDR3: TGTGCCAGCAGCTTAGGGATCGGACGTAATGAAAAACTGTTTTTT. It yields the protein CASSLGIGRNEKLFF.

This clonotype came up a few times. This rearrangement joins TRBV5-1 to TRBJ2-2; D is ambiguous. The germline V gene encodes CDR1 SGHRS and CDR2 YFSETQ. This CDR3 contains 16 residues. Trimming removed 0 bases at V and 0 bases at J, with 9 bases between. The CDR3 bases are TGCGCCAGCAGCTTGGCCTTGACTGCGAACACCGGGGAGCTGTTTTTT. It encodes CASSLALTANTGELFF.

The chain couples TRBV5-4 to TRBJ2-1, with TRBD1 identical over 9 bases. The CDR3 length is 15 residues. J gave up 8 bases and V 4 bases, and 10 bases lay outside the gene matches. Germline V gene sequence: CDR1 SGHNT, CDR2 YYREEE (reference sequence). CDR3 DNA sequence: TGTGCCAGCAGCAAATCGGGACAGGGCTCCTATGAGCAGTTCTTC. Translating it yields CASSKSGQGSYEQFF.

This clonotype was observed a few times. The J gene is TRBJ1-1, the V gene TRBV7-9; D not certain. From germline, CDR1 is SEHNR and CDR2 FQNEAQ (reference sequence). This CDR3 region has 12 residues. V gave up 5 bases and J gave up 1 base, with 5 bases separating them. The CDR3 DNA follows: TGTGCCAGCAGCATCAAGAACACTGAAGCTTTCTTT. This sequence encodes CASSIKNTEAFF.

V and J are TRBV7-9 and TRBJ1-3; 8 bases agree with TRBD1. Germline V gene lookup returns CDR1 SEHNR and CDR2 FQNEAQ (reference sequence). With 5 bases clipped from V and 4 bases from J, the junction kept 13 bases outside the gene matches. This CDR3 spans 17 amino acids. The CDR3 nucleotides read TGTGCCAGCAGCCCGAAAGGACAGGGCTCTACGGGAAACACCATATATTTT. It encodes CASSPKGQGSTGNTIYF.

The chain uses TRBV15 and TRBJ2-1, with D possibly being TRBD1 or TRBD2 (6 bases each). The V gene lost 0 bases and the J gene lost 2 bases, with 17 bases spanning the gap. This CDR3 spans 18 amino acids. The V gene's germline CDR1 is LNHNV and CDR2 YYDKDF (reference sequence). Written as DNA, the CDR3 is TGTGCCACCAGCAGAGATCTCTGGGGGGCCGGGCCCTACAATGAGCAGTTCTTC. It specifies CATSRDLWGAGPYNEQFF.

The J gene is TRBJ1-4, the V gene TRBV12-3 or TRBV12-4; possibly TRBD1 for D (6 bases). The CDR3 has 15 amino acids. With 5 bases removed from V and 7 bases from J, the gap between germline ends came to 17 bases. In nucleotides, the CDR3 is TGTGCCAGCAGTCTTCAGGGGACCCGAGGTGAAAAACTGTTTTTT. Encoded protein: CASSLQGTRGEKLFF.

This chain joins TRBV5-4 and TRBJ2-1, with D uncertain. Deletions cut 0 bases from V and 0 bases from J, with 10 bases between. Germline CDR1 SGHNT, CDR2 YYREEE (reference sequence). The CDR3 has 16 residues. The CDR3 DNA follows: TGTGCCAGCAGCTTGGGCCGGCCGAGCTCCTACAATGAGCAGTTCTTC. It is translated as CASSLGRPSSYNEQFF. The full variable domain, completed using reference TRBV5-4 and TRBJ2-1, is ETGVTQSPTHLIKTRGQQVTLRCSSQSGHNTVSWYQQALGQGPQFIFQYYREEENGRGNFPPRFSGLQFPNYSSELNVNALELDDSALYLCASSLGRPSSYNEQFFGPGTRLTVL.

This sequence joins TRBV10-3 and TRBJ2-3, with D unresolved. V lost 7 bases to trimming and J lost 2 bases, with 10 bases between them. In germline, CDR1 is ENHRY, CDR2 SYGVKD. The CDR3 loop spans 13 amino acids. The CDR3 nucleotides are TGTGCCATCATAAACTCGGTCACAGATACGCAGTATTTT. Its protein is CAIINSVTDTQYF.

The chain joins TRBV5-1 to TRBJ2-7, with D maybe TRBD1 (5 bases). This CDR3 region has 13 residues. Trimming pared 7 bases from V and 3 bases from J, leaving 14 bases between. Germline V gene sequence: CDR1 SGHRS, CDR2 YFSETQ. CDR3 loop: CASDDRPSYEQYV. CDR3 DNA sequence: TGCGCCAGCGACGACAGACCAAGCTACGAGCAGTACGTC.

As concerns this clonotype: The junction departs from germline at one end; a sequencing error may be responsible. DNA of the CDR3: TGCGACAGCAGCCAAGATCTCGGTACCTCGAACATTCAGTACTTC. The encoded protein is CDSSQDLGTSNIQYF. This chain connects TRBV4-3 to TRBJ2-4, with D hard to call. Germline V gene lookup returns CDR1 LGHNA and CDR2 YSLEER. The CDR3 runs 15 residues.

This clonotype was found a few times. This chain connects TRBV4-2 to TRBJ1-4; perhaps TRBD1 as D (6 bases). Trimming left V 1 base short and J 8 bases short, with 17 bases between. CDR1 LGHNA and CDR2 YNFKEQ come from the germline V gene. The CDR3 length is 16 residues. The CDR3 coding sequence is TGTGCCAGCAGCCAAGGGGCCGGGACCCAGGGGGAAAAACTGTTTTTT. Its translation is CASSQGAGTQGEKLFF.

This clonotype was seen more than once but under ten times. V usage is TRBV7-6 and J usage is TRBJ1-4, with 7 bases lining up with TRBD1. Germline CDR1 and CDR2: SGHVS and FNYEAQ. The CDR3 is made up of 15 amino acids. The trim removed 2 bases at V and 5 bases at J, leaving 5 bases unmatched. The CDR3 DNA sequence: TGTGCCAGCAGCTTATTAGGGACAGAGAATGAAAAACTGTTTTTT. It translates to CASSLLGTENEKLFF.

The chain employs TRBV4-2 and TRBJ1-1, with no clear D. Per the germline V gene, CDR1 is LGHNA and CDR2 is YNFKEQ. Trimming shortened V by 1 base and J by 2 bases, and 11 bases separated the two germline ends. The CDR3 length is 15 residues. DNA for the CDR3: TGTGCCAGCAGCCAAGTGGAGGGAATCAACACTGAAGCTTTCTTT. Amino acids: CASSQVEGINTEAFF.

This clonotype occurred many times. The gene calls are TRBV6-5 and TRBJ2-7; D is uncertain. The V gene's germline CDR1 is MNHEY and CDR2 SVGAGI. V was shortened by 10 bases and J by 0 bases, with 7 bases between the two germline ends. This CDR3 spans 11 amino acids. The DNA for the CDR3 is TGTGCCACCCGGAGCTCCTACGAGCAGTACTTC. Residues: CATRSSYEQYF.

This clonotype was seen repeatedly, ten times or more. DNA of the CDR3: TGTGCCAGCAGCCAATTGCTAGGACAGTCCGTCGGGGAGCTGTTTTTT. The encoded protein is CASSQLLGQSVGELFF. This chain joins TRBV3-1 and TRBJ2-2; D may be TRBD1 (6 bases). V shed 2 bases and J shed 7 bases, with 17 bases lying between them. CDR1 and CDR2 from the germline V gene are LGHDT and YNNKEL (reference sequence). This CDR3 comprises 16 residues.

This clonotype was counted between two and nine times. CDR3 DNA sequence: TGTGCCACCAGTTCAGGGGGTCAGCAGCCCCAGCATTTT. It specifies CATSSGGQQPQHF. V gene TRBV24-1 combines with J gene TRBJ1-5; TRBD1 aligns across 7 bases. J lost 7 bases, V lost 6 bases, and 5 bases had no gene match. The CDR3 is 13 residues long. From germline, CDR1 is KGHDR and CDR2 SFDVKD.